This T cell receptor (beta chain) was documented in a study of blood T cell repertoires in COVID-19 (dated by TCRdb to the early 2020s). For context, the study as a whole: Collaborator samples came from the United States, Italy and Spain and covered acute and convalescent phases of COVID-19. The material from the prospective study consisted of cDNA or gDNA derived from T cells, B-cell-depleted T cells, or PBMCs. Deeply sampled blood TCRbeta repertoires from subjects exposed to, actively infected with, or recovered from COVID-19 were included in the dataset. A freely available public database, intended as a resource for researchers studying the immune response to SARS-CoV-2, is where the repertoires were released. Samples came from the ongoing ImmuneRACE study (first 160 participants) plus 1,254 subjects from 6 global collaborators. Sample metadata almost always included a de-identified subject ID, COVID-19 status, age in years and sex. Where available, HLA class I and class II types were taken from metadata supplied by the sample provider and were not determined by assay-based typing.

Notes on this clone: Its specific antigen is unknown. No quality values exist for individual bases; no much larger clone is one base distant.

From the germline V gene, CDR1 is MNHEY and CDR2 is SVGAGI. Reading from cysteine to phenylalanine, the CDR3 counts 16 amino acids. This entry keeps only the CDR3 DNA: 48 bases, framed from base 1. Trimming takes 0 bases off V and 3 bases off J; junction bases not matched to a gene: 4. TCRbeta CDR3 regions were amplified from genomic DNA using the immunoSEQ Assay, a bias-controlled multiplex PCR. The authors' pipeline ran thus. The number of nucleated cells in each sample was estimated from the amplification of reference gene primers within the assay. Sequence reads were collapsed and filtered to measure the absolute abundance of every unique TCRbeta CDR3 rearrangement. For each sample, productive Simpson clonality was calculated by taking the square root of Simpson's diversity index across productive rearrangements. Sourced from immuneACCESS, this table was stored by TCRdb with only in-frame sequences that have V and J called. A share of the clones is absent; for the studies checked, an unresolved V gene accounts for under half, and the remainder has no known explanation. V, J and clone size reflect that table, while D and trimming were determined from the DNA. The sample table shows more than 300,000 clones, and 87% are seen once. The ten most abundant clones make up less than 6% of the sample.

Participants in the prospective study were aged roughly 18 to 89 years, lived in 20 to 30 United States geographic areas, and enrolled through a virtual design. In the prospective study, cohorts were assigned on the basis of participant-reported clinical history obtained from a screening survey and a study questionnaire. Recovered participants in ImmuneRACE Cohort 3 were defined by two consecutive negative NP/OP PCR tests, clearance by a healthcare professional, or resolution of symptoms. In the prospective study, mobile phlebotomists collected whole blood, serum and a nasopharyngeal or oropharyngeal swab from each participant. Additional blood draws and questionnaires over an approximately 2-month period could optionally be provided by prospective study participants. Before DNA extraction, blood samples from the prospective study were shipped at room temperature or frozen. Paper-wide results and their limitations: The amount of clinical and demographic metadata varied by source and participant and was provided uncurated.

What was sequenced was PBMCs or T cells enriched from blood (not recorded which). This sequence uses TRBV6-5 and TRBJ1-2, with TRBD1 matching 10 junction bases. The clonotype originates from a woman younger than 45 who had recovered from COVID-19. The encoded CDR3 is CASSYSGGQGYYGYTF. The DNA sequence is TGTGCCAGCAGTTACTCCGGGGGACAGGGGTACTATGGCTACACCTTC.